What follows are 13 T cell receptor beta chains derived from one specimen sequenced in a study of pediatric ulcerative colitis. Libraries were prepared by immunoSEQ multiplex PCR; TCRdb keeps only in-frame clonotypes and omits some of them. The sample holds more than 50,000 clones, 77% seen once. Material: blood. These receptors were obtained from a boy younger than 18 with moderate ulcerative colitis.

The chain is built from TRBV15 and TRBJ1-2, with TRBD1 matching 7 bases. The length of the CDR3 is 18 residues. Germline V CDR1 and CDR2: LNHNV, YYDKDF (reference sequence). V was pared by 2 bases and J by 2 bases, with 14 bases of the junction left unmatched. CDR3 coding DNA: TGTGCCACCAGCAGACCCGGGGGGCTGGGACAGCAGAACTATGGCTACACCTTC. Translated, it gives CATSRPGGLGQQNYGYTF. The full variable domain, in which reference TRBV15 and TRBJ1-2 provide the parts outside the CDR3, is DAMVIQNPRYQVTQFGKPVTLSCSQTLNHNVMYWYQQKSSQAPKLLFHYYDKDFNNEADTPDNFQSRRPNTSFCFLDIRSPGLGDTAMYLCATSRPGGLGQQNYGYTFGSGTRLTVV.

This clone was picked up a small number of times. The CDR3 is CASSQDRGTRSYNEQFF. The CDR3 bases are TGTGCCAGCAGCCAAGATCGGGGGACTCGCTCCTACAATGAGCAGTTCTTC. The chain recombines TRBV4-2 with TRBJ2-1; a possible D gene is TRBD2 (6 bases). The CDR3 is made up of 17 amino acids. V lost 0 bases and J 0 bases, leaving 12 bases between the germline ends. CDR1 is LGHNA and CDR2 is YNFKEQ in the germline V gene.

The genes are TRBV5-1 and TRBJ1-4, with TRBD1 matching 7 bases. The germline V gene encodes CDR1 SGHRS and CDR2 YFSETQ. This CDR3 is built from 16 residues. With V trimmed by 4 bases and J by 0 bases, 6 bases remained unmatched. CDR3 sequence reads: CASSLGQIATNEKLFF. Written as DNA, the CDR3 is TGCGCCAGCAGCCTGGGACAGATCGCAACTAATGAAAAACTGTTTTTT.

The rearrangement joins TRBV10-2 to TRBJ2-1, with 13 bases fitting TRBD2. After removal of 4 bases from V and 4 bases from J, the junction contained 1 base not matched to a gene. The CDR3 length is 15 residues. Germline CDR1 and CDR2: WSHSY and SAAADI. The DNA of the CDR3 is TGCGCCAGCAGTGGGACTAGCGGGAGATACAATGAGCAGTTCTTC. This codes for CASSGTSGRYNEQFF.

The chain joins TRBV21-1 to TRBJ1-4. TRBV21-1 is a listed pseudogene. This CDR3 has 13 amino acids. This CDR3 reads CASYQLSPEKLFF. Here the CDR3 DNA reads TGTGCCAGCTATCAACTATCGCCTGAAAAACTGTTTTTT.

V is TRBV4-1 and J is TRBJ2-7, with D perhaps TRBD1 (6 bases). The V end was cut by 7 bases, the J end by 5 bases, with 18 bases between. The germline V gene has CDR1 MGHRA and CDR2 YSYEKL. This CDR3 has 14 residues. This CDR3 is CASKPGAFGDEQYF. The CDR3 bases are TGCGCCAGCAAACCAGGGGCCTTTGGGGACGAGCAGTACTTC.

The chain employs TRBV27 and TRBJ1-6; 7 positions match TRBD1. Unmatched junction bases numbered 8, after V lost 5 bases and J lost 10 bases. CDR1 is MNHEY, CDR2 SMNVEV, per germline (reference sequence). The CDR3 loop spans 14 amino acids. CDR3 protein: CASSGRQGGSPLHF. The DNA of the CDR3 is TGTGCCAGCAGTGGAAGACAGGGTGGATCACCCCTCCACTTT.

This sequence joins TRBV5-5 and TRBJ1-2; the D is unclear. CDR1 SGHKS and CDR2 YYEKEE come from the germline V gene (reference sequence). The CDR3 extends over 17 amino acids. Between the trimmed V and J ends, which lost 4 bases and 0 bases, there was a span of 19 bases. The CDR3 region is CASSPLIPLTSNYGYTF. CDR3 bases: TGTGCCAGCAGCCCCCTCATCCCCCTAACCTCTAACTATGGCTACACCTTC.

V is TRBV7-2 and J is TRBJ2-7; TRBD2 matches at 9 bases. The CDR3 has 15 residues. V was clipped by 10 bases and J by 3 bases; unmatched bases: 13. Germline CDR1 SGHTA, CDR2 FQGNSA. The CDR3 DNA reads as TGTGCCACCGGAGGGCTAGCGGGAAGAGGCTACGAGCAGTACTTC. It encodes CATGGLAGRGYEQYF.

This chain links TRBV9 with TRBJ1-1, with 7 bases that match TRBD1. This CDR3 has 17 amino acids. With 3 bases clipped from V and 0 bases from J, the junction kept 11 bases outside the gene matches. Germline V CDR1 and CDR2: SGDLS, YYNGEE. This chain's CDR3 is CASSGRDSSLMNTEAFF. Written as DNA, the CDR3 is TGTGCCAGCAGCGGCCGGGACAGCAGTTTAATGAACACTGAAGCTTTCTTT.

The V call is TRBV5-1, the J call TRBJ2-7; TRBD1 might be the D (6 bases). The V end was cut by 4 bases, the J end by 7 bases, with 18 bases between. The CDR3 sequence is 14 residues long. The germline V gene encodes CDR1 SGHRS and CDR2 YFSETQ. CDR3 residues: CASSPKAGAWEQYF. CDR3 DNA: TGCGCCAGCAGCCCAAAAGCAGGGGCATGGGAGCAGTACTTC. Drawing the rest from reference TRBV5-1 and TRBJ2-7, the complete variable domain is KAGVTQTPRYLIKTRGQQVTLSCSPISGHRSVSWYQQTPGQGLQFLFEYFSETQRNKGNFPGRFSGRQFSNSRSEMNVSTLELGDSALYLCASSPKAGAWEQYFGPGTRLTVT.

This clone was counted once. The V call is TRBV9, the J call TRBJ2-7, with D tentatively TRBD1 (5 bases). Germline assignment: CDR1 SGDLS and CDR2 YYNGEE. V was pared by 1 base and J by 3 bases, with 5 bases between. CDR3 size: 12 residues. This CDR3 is CASSVTGYEQYF. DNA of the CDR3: TGTGCCAGCAGCGTAACAGGCTACGAGCAGTACTTC.

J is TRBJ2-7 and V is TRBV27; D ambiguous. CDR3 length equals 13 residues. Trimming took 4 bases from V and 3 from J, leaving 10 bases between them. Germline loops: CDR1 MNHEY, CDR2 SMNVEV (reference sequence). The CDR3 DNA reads TGTGCCAGCAGTTCCCCAGGCAACTACGAGCAGTACTTC. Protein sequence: CASSSPGNYEQYF.